A selection of T cell receptor beta chains follows, all from one sample in a study of vaccination and CD4 T cells after COVID-19. TCRdb redid the calling of the PCR reads with MiXCR, one entry per CDR3 protein. This table holds about 19,000 distinct CDR3 sequences, about 62% found once. The sample consisted of CD4+ T cells from blood, taken after SARS-CoV-2 vaccination. The receptors stem from a human donor who had recovered from COVID-19. CDR3s include the opening cysteine and the closing phenylalanine or tryptophan. A D gene is named only where the DNA matches it firmly. The listing skips clone size in some rows; elsewhere it reads once, few, many or a size class.

j_gene	d_gene	v_gene	abundance	CDR3nt	CDR3aa
TRBJ2-2	TRBD1	TRBV5-1	few	TGCGCCAGCAGCCCCAGGACAGGGGGCGCCTCCGGGGAGCTGTTTTTT	CASSPRTGGASGELFF
TRBJ1-3	.	TRBV19	.	TGTGCCAGCAGGGACAACGGAAACACCATATATTTT	CASRDNGNTIYF
TRBJ2-1	.	TRBV5-1	.	TGCGCCAGCCACGAGATCTCCTACAATGAGCAGTTCTTC	CASHEISYNEQFF
TRBJ2-1	.	TRBV11-2	.	TGTGCCAGCAGCTTAAATCGGGAGTTAGGTGAGCAGTTCTTC	CASSLNRELGEQFF
TRBJ2-1	TRBD2	TRBV12-3/TRBV12-4	.	TGTGCCAGCAGTTTAGGGTCTAGCGGGAGGGGGAATGAGCAGTTCTTC	CASSLGSSGRGNEQFF
TRBJ1-5	.	TRBV12-3/TRBV12-4	few	TGTGCCAGCACCCGGACTGCGGCGCCCCAGCATTTT	CASTRTAAPQHF
TRBJ1-2	TRBD1	TRBV19	few	TGTGCCAGTAGTAGCTCGGGACAGGGGGTTTACGGCTACACCTTC	CASSSSGQGVYGYTF
TRBJ2-2	TRBD2	TRBV7-9	once	TGTGCCAGCAGCTTATATGGGACTAGCGGGAACACCGGGGAGCTGTTTTTT	CASSLYGTSGNTGELFF
TRBJ2-7	.	TRBV21-1	.	TGTGCCAGCAGCAAAGATAGCAGGGGGCTCGAGCAGTACTTC	CASSKDSRGLEQYF
TRBJ1-5	.	TRBV7-2	few	TGTGCCAGCAGTCCTCCGGGGCAGCCCCAGCATTTT	CASSPPGQPQHF
TRBJ2-5	.	TRBV5-6	.	TGTGCCAGCAGCCCCGTTTTCCAAGAGACCCAGTACTTC	CASSPVFQETQYF
TRBJ1-4	.	TRBV20-1	.	TGCAGTGCTCCCGAGGGTGTAGGGGAAAAACTGTTTTTT	CSAPEGVGEKLFF